The 20 T cell receptor beta chains reported below all come from one sample, sequenced in a study of PD-1 blockade in classical Hodgkin lymphoma. Brentuximab vedotin exposure varied, and every patient relapsed after autologous stem cell transplantation. Sequenced by immunoSEQ multiplex PCR; TCRdb stores in-frame clones only, minus some. The data hold about 84,000 clones, with approximately 88% observed a single time. Sequenced material: peripheral blood mononuclear cells (PBMCs), taken at baseline. The receptors come from a human donor with classical Hodgkin lymphoma.

This clone was observed a single time. CDR3 loop: CASSFQAGAYNEQFF. The CDR3, as DNA: TGTGCCAGCAGCTTCCAGGCGGGCGCATACAATGAGCAGTTCTTC. The genes are TRBV7-2 and TRBJ2-1, with D possibly being TRBD2 (5 bases). With 3 bases removed from V and 4 bases from J, the gap between germline ends came to 13 bases. The CDR3 loop spans 15 amino acids. Germline CDR1 is SGHTA and CDR2 is FQGNSA.

The chain has TRBV6-1 and TRBJ2-3; no clear D. Germline CDR1 reads MNHNS; CDR2 reads SASEGT. The CDR3 totals 14 residues. Trimming shortened V by 3 bases and J by 1 base, and 8 bases separated the two germline ends. CDR3 DNA: TGTGCCAGCAGTGAGAGTCCGGGCACAGATACGCAGTATTTT. Translated: CASSESPGTDTQYF.

This clone was detected once. This chain uses TRBV4-2 with TRBJ1-2; D uncertain. The V gene's germline CDR1 is LGHNA and CDR2 YNFKEQ. Between the trimmed V and J ends, which lost 1 base and 5 bases, there was a span of 17 bases. There are 16 residues in the CDR3. In nucleotides, the CDR3 is TGTGCCAGCAGCCAAGGGGCCTCGGACCCGGGTTATGGCTACACCTTC. The encoded protein is CASSQGASDPGYGYTF.

This chain connects TRBV5-1 to TRBJ1-1; D is uncertain. The CDR3 contains 15 residues. Deletions cut 3 bases from V and 4 bases from J, with 16 bases between. The germline V gene encodes CDR1 SGHRS and CDR2 YFSETQ. The CDR3 reads CASSSGPRGGTEAFF. The CDR3 DNA follows: TGCGCCAGCAGCTCAGGCCCCCGGGGTGGCACTGAAGCTTTCTTT.

The chain has TRBV28 and TRBJ2-5; tentatively, D is TRBD1 or TRBD2 (5 bases each). There are 15 residues in the CDR3. V dropped 7 bases and J dropped 1 base, with 16 bases sitting between them. CDR1 is MDHEN and CDR2 is SYDVKM in the germline V gene. The CDR3: CASTPVGEIQETQYF. The CDR3 DNA reads as TGTGCCAGCACTCCCGTGGGGGAGATCCAAGAGACCCAGTACTTC.

This chain uses TRBV27 with TRBJ1-2; D is possibly TRBD1 (5 bases). Germline CDR1 MNHEY, CDR2 SMNVEV (reference sequence). The CDR3 runs 16 residues. V gave up 4 bases and J gave up 0 bases, with 15 bases separating them. In DNA form, the CDR3 reads TGTGCCAGCAGTTCCGACTGGGCAGGGTCTAACTATGGCTACACCTTC. Translation gives CASSSDWAGSNYGYTF.

In its sample, this clone was seen once. CDR3 protein: CASSRGGGASYNEQFF. The DNA for the CDR3 is TGTGCCAGCAGCCGCGGCGGGGGAGCCTCCTACAATGAGCAGTTCTTC. The rearrangement links TRBV9 to TRBJ2-1, with 7 nucleotides matching TRBD2. Germline-derived CDR1 and CDR2 are SGDLS and YYNGEE. V dropped 4 bases and J dropped 0; count of bases not matched to a gene: 7. The CDR3 loop spans 16 amino acids.

The V call is TRBV6-1, the J call TRBJ2-7; D may be TRBD1 or TRBD2 (5 bases each). The CDR3 runs 14 residues. V lost 2 bases and J 3 bases, leaving 11 bases between the germline ends. In germline, CDR1 is MNHNS, CDR2 SASEGT. The CDR3 reads CASSEFGTSYEQYF. The CDR3 DNA sequence: TGTGCCAGCAGTGAATTCGGGACGAGCTACGAGCAGTACTTC.

The chain is built from TRBV5-1 and TRBJ2-3; 11 bases line up with TRBD1. Germline-derived CDR1 and CDR2 are SGHRS and YFSETQ. The CDR3 covers 16 residues. V was clipped by 4 bases and J by 1 base; unmatched bases: 5. The CDR3 DNA reads as TGCGCCAGCAGCATCGGGACAGGGGGAGGCACAGATACGCAGTATTTT. Translated: CASSIGTGGGTDTQYF.

The rearrangement joins TRBV5-1 to TRBJ1-2; D ambiguous. The V and J ends lost 0 bases and 1 base respectively, with 7 bases between them. Germline V gene sequence: CDR1 SGHRS, CDR2 YFSETQ. The CDR3 runs to 14 residues. Here the CDR3 DNA reads TGCGCCAGCAGCTTGGAAATGGGTAACTATGGCTACACCTTC. Amino acid sequence: CASSLEMGNYGYTF.

This clone was counted once. The gene calls are TRBV5-1 and TRBJ1-1; D gene uncertain. V was clipped by 3 bases and J by 7 bases, with 13 bases between them. Germline CDR1 and CDR2: SGHRS and YFSETQ. The CDR3 is 13 residues long. The CDR3 region has the DNA TGCGCCAGCAGCTGGGGTCAAGTTGGTGAAGCTTTCTTT. Protein: CASSWGQVGEAFF. Based on the CDR3 plus reference TRBV5-1 and TRBJ1-1, the full variable domain is KAGVTQTPRYLIKTRGQQVTLSCSPISGHRSVSWYQQTPGQGLQFLFEYFSETQRNKGNFPGRFSGRQFSNSRSEMNVSTLELGDSALYLCASSWGQVGEAFFGQGTRLTVV.

The chain combines TRBV2 with TRBJ2-3; D unresolved. Per the germline V gene, CDR1 is SNHLY and CDR2 is FYNNEI. V lost 2 bases, J lost 2 bases, and 17 bases lay in between. The CDR3 runs to 17 residues. The CDR3 loop reads CASSEIPRVTATDTQYF. The CDR3 nucleotides read TGTGCCAGCAGTGAAATACCCCGGGTCACCGCCACAGATACGCAGTATTTT.

This clone was seen only once. V usage is TRBV29-1 and J usage is TRBJ2-4, with 12 bases aligning to TRBD2. Germline V gene sequence: CDR1 SQVTM, CDR2 ANQGSEA. V trimming: 4 bases; J trimming: 0 bases; junction bases outside the gene matches: 1. The CDR3 has 15 residues. CDR3 DNA sequence: TGCAGCGTTGTGACTAGCGGGAGAGCCAAAAACATTCAGTACTTC. It is translated as CSVVTSGRAKNIQYF.

The V and J genes are TRBV9 and TRBJ1-2; TRBD1 is a possible D gene (6 bases). The CDR3 has 13 residues. In germline, CDR1 is SGDLS, CDR2 YYNGEE. V lost 2 bases and J 8 bases, leaving 13 bases between the germline ends. CDR3 nucleotide sequence: TGTGCCAGCAGCGTCGGGGGGGCGGAAGGCTACACCTTC. Protein sequence: CASSVGGAEGYTF.

V gene TRBV5-8 combines with J gene TRBJ1-2; the D gene is possibly TRBD1 (6 bases). Per the germline V gene, CDR1 is SGHTS and CDR2 is YDEGEE. CDR3 size: 13 residues. V gave up 1 base and J gave up 7 bases, with 11 bases separating them. The CDR3 DNA is TGTGCCAGCAGCTTGACAGGGTTCTTTGGCTACACCTTC. This codes for CASSLTGFFGYTF.

The chain couples TRBV30 to TRBJ2-1; tentatively, D is TRBD1 or TRBD2 (5 bases each). This CDR3 spans 11 amino acids. CDR1 and CDR2 (germline): GTSNPN, SVGIG (reference sequence). V lost 7 bases, J lost 8 bases, and 12 bases lay in between. The CDR3 DNA reads TGTGCCTCCTCAACGGGACATGAGCAGTTCTTC. Its translation: CASSTGHEQFF. Full variable domain (missing parts from reference TRBV30 and TRBJ2-1): SQTIHQWPATLVQPVGSPLSLECTVEGTSNPNLYWYRQAAGRGLQLLFYSVGIGQISSEVPQNLSASRPQDRQFILSSKKLLLSDSGFYLCASSTGHEQFFGPGTRLTVL.

The V call is TRBV25-1, the J call TRBJ2-7; D not resolved. V was trimmed by 1 base and J by 2 bases, leaving 9 bases between them. The CDR3 spans 14 residues. Germline V gene lookup returns CDR1 MGHDK and CDR2 SYGVNS. The chain's CDR3 is CASSESRRTYEQYF. The CDR3 coding sequence is TGTGCCAGCAGTGAATCTCGCAGGACCTACGAGCAGTACTTC.

The CDR3 coding sequence is TGTGCCAGCTCACCATGGGCAGCCGGGGCCAACGTCCTGACTTTC. Amino acids: CASSPWAAGANVLTF. The chain links TRBV18 to TRBJ2-6, with D unresolved. Per germline, CDR1 KGHSH and CDR2 LQKENI. V was pared by 2 bases and J by 4 bases, with 9 bases between. The CDR3 loop spans 15 amino acids.

V usage is TRBV9 and J usage is TRBJ2-7; 9 positions agree with TRBD1. J lost 6 bases, V lost 0 bases, and 10 bases had no gene match. The germline CDR1 and CDR2 sequences are SGDLS and YYNGEE. CDR3 length: 16 amino acids. DNA for the CDR3: TGTGCCAGCAGCGTAGCAGGGACGGGGACAGGGCTCGAGCAGTACTTC. Translating it yields CASSVAGTGTGLEQYF.

This chain joins TRBV5-8 and TRBJ1-1; D is uncertain. Trimming removed 0 bases from V and 5 bases from J, with 11 bases in between. Germline-derived CDR1 and CDR2 are SGHTS and YDEGEE. The CDR3 sequence is 14 residues long. The CDR3 sequence is CASSLDSRFTEAFF. CDR3 bases: TGTGCCAGCAGCTTGGACAGCCGTTTTACTGAAGCTTTCTTT.